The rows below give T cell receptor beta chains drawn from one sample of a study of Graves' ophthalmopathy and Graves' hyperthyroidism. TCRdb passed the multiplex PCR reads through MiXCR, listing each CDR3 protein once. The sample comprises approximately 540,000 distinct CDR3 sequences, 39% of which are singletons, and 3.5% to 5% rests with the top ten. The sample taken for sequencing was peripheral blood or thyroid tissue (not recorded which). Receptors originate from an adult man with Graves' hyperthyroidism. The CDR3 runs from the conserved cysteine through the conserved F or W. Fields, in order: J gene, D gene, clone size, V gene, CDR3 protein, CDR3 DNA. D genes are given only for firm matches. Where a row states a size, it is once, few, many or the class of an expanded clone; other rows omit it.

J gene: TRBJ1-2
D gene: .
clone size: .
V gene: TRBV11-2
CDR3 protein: CACLQRSASILYGYTF
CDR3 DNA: TGTGCCTGCCTACAGCGGTCGGCTAGTATTCTATATGGCTACACCTTC

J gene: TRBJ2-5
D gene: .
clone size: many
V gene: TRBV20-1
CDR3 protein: CSANRDAKETQYF
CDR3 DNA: TGCAGTGCGAACCGGGACGCAAAGGAGACCCAGTACTTC

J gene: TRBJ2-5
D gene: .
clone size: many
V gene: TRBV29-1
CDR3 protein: CSASRNQETQYF
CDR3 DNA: TGCAGCGCCAGCCGGAACCAAGAGACCCAGTACTTC

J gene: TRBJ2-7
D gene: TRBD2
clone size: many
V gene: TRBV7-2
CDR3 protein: CASSLLAGGTVYEQYF
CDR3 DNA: TGTGCCAGCAGCTTATTAGCGGGAGGGACCGTCTACGAGCAGTACTTC

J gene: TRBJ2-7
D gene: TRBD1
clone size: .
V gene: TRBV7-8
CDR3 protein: CASSSMGQYNEQYF
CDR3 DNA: TGTGCCAGCAGCAGCATGGGACAGTACAATGAGCAGTACTTC

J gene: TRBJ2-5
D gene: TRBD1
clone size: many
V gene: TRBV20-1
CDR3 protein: CSACDRGGETQYF
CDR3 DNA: TGCAGTGCTTGCGACAGGGGCGGAGAGACCCAGTACTTC

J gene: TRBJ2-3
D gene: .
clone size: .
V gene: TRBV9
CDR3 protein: CASSVGAGPSTDTQYF
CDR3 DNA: TGTGCCAGCAGCGTAGGGGCAGGGCCTAGCACAGATACGCAGTATTTT

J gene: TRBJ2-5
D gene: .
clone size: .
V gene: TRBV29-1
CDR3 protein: CSVSLLGYQETQYF
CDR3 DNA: TGCAGCGTTTCCCTACTAGGATACCAAGAGACCCAGTACTTC

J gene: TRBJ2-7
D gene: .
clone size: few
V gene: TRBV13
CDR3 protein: CASMGGNPTYEQYF
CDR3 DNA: TGTGCCAGCATGGGCGGGAACCCTACCTACGAGCAGTACTTC

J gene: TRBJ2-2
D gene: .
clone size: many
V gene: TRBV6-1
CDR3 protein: CASGDGELFF
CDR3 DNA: TGTGCCAGCGGTGACGGGGAGCTGTTTTTT

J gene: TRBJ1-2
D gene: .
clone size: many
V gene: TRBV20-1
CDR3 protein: CGYLSPPDNNYGYTF
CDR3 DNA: TGCGGATACTTGTCCCCTCCGGATAATAACTATGGCTACACCTTC

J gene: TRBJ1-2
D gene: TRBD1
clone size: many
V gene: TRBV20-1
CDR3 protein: CSAPPGQAPDYGYTF
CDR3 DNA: TGCAGTGCCCCACCTGGACAGGCACCAGACTATGGCTACACCTTC

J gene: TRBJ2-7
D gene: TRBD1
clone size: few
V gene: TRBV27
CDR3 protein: CASSINAGQGYEQYF
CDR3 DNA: TGTGCCAGCAGCATAAACGCGGGACAGGGGTACGAGCAGTACTTC

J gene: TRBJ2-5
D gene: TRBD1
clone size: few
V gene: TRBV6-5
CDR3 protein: CASSEFYRGSQETQYF
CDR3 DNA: TGTGCCAGCAGTGAATTCTACAGGGGAAGCCAAGAGACCCAGTACTTC

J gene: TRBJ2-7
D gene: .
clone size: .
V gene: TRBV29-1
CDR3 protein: CSVGRIGKVHNEQYF
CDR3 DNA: TGCAGCGTTGGTCGGATAGGAAAGGTACACAATGAGCAGTACTTC